The rows below give T cell receptor beta chains drawn from one sample of a study of T cell responses to AZD1222 COVID-19 vaccine. Libraries were prepared by immunoSEQ multiplex PCR; TCRdb keeps only in-frame clonotypes and omits some of them. The sample lists about 130,000 clones, 94% occurring once. The sequencing here drew on peripheral blood, taken on day 0 of AZD1222 vaccination. All receptors derive from an adult in good health. The CDR3 runs from the conserved cysteine through the conserved F or W. A D gene is named only where the DNA matches it firmly. Rows may omit the clone size; those that give it use once, few, many or a size class.

d_call	v_call	clone_size	j_call	cdr3_length	cdr3_nt	cdr3_aa
-	TRBV5-4	once	TRBJ2-3	13	TGTGCCAGCAGCTCCTCGGGCACAGATACGCAGTATTTT	CASSSSGTDTQYF
TRBD2	TRBV30	-	TRBJ2-3	16	TGTGCCTGGAGCCAGAGTTTAGCGGGACCTGGGGATACGCAGTATTTT	CAWSQSLAGPGDTQYF
TRBD2	TRBV18	-	TRBJ2-1	17	TGTGCCAGCTCACCACGGACTAGCGGGAGGGGGTACAATGAGCAGTTCTTC	CASSPRTSGRGYNEQFF
-	TRBV6-6	-	TRBJ1-5	15	TGTGCCAGCAGTGGCGGGGGACAAGAAAATCAGCCCCAGCATTTT	CASSGGGQENQPQHF
-	TRBV19	-	TRBJ1-1	15	TGTGCCAGTAGTATAGTTGGGCGGAGTAACACTGAAGCTTTCTTT	CASSIVGRSNTEAFF
-	TRBV3-1/TRBV3-2	-	TRBJ2-4	17	TGTGCCAGCAGCCACGACGGCTCGCCCCTAGCCAAAAACATTCAGTACTTC	CASSHDGSPLAKNIQYF
TRBD1	TRBV19	-	TRBJ1-4	14	TGTGCCAGTAGTCAGGACAGGCTTAATGAAAAACTGTTTTTT	CASSQDRLNEKLFF
-	TRBV19	-	TRBJ1-6	13	TGTGCCAGTAGACGCGACGGGGCCCGGGCCCTCCACTTT	CASRRDGARALHF
-	TRBV27	-	TRBJ1-2	15	TGTGCCAGCAGTTCCACGGGGGCGGGCGACTATGGCTACACCTTC	CASSSTGAGDYGYTF
TRBD1	TRBV6-5	few	TRBJ1-4	15	TGTGCCAGCAGTTACACTCGGACAGGGGTTGAAAAACTGTTTTTT	CASSYTRTGVEKLFF
-	TRBV5-1	-	TRBJ2-3	14	TGCGCCAGCAGCTTTCGCTACACCACAGATACGCAGTATTTT	CASSFRYTTDTQYF
TRBD2	TRBV30	-	TRBJ2-7	17	TGTGCCTGGAGCCCCCACTTCCCGACTAGCGCCTCCTACGAGCAGTACTTC	CAWSPHFPTSASYEQYF
-	TRBV7-3	-	TRBJ2-2	13	TGTGCCAGCAGCCAAGGGGCTAACGGGGAGCTGTTTTTT	CASSQGANGELFF
TRBD1	TRBV2	-	TRBJ1-5	16	TGTGCCAGCAGTGATGGGACAGTGAATAGCAATCAGCCCCAGCATTTT	CASSDGTVNSNQPQHF
-	TRBV4-2	once	TRBJ2-5	14	TGTGCCAGCAGCCAACCGGTGGAACAAGAGACCCAGTACTTC	CASSQPVEQETQYF
TRBD1	TRBV13	-	TRBJ1-1	16	TGTGCCAGCAGCTTCCCCGGGACAGGGGAGGGAACTGAAGCTTTCTTT	CASSFPGTGEGTEAFF
TRBD1	TRBV6-5	-	TRBJ2-7	14	TGTGCCAGCAGTTACTCGGGGACAGGGGTTGAGCAGTACTTC	CASSYSGTGVEQYF
-	TRBV6-5	-	TRBJ1-6	15	TGTGCCAGCGCGCAGGCGAGCTCCTATAATTCACCCCTCCACTTT	CASAQASSYNSPLHF
TRBD1	TRBV19	-	TRBJ2-6	18	TGTGCCAGTAGTACTGGGACAGGGTTCGCCTCTGGGGCCAACGTCCTGACTTTC	CASSTGTGFASGANVLTF
-	TRBV25-1	-	TRBJ1-2	16	TGTGCCAGCAGTGAACCGCTTCGGGGGGCATCCGACGGCTACACCTTC	CASSEPLRGASDGYTF
TRBD2	TRBV5-1	once	TRBJ2-5	18	TGCGCCAGCAGCTTGGGGGCTAGCGGCATCTCCGCGGGAGAGACCCAGTACTTC	CASSLGASGISAGETQYF
-	TRBV3-1/TRBV3-2	-	TRBJ1-5	12	TGTGCCAGCAGCTTCTCCAATCAGCCCCAGCATTTT	CASSFSNQPQHF
TRBD1	TRBV15	once	TRBJ2-7	16	TGTGCCACCAGCACGCTCGACAGGGGCGAATCCTACGAGCAGTACTTC	CATSTLDRGESYEQYF
-	TRBV19	-	TRBJ1-2	15	TGTGCCAGTAGTAGAGGGATACAAATCAACTATGGCTACACCTTC	CASSRGIQINYGYTF
-	TRBV14	-	TRBJ2-7	17	TGTGCCAGCAGCCAAGATAGGGCGGGGCACTACTCCTACGAGCAGTACTTC	CASSQDRAGHYSYEQYF
-	TRBV7-8	-	TRBJ2-2	13	TGTGCCAGCAGCCACCCTTGGACCGGGGAGCTGTTTTTT	CASSHPWTGELFF
-	TRBV5-8	-	TRBJ1-2	16	TGTGCCAGCAGCTCCTTCCGGCAGGACCGCCGCTATGGCTACACCTTC	CASSSFRQDRRYGYTF
TRBD1	TRBV19	-	TRBJ2-7	15	TGTGCCAGTAGTATGGGGACAGGGGAACTCTACGAGCAGTACTTC	CASSMGTGELYEQYF
-	TRBV18	-	TRBJ1-2	14	TGTGCCAGCTTTCCGGACAGCTCTAACTATGGCTACACCTTC	CASFPDSSNYGYTF
-	TRBV9	-	TRBJ2-7	14	TGTGCCAGCAGCGTAGGGGCAGGTTCCTACGAGCAGTACTTC	CASSVGAGSYEQYF
-	TRBV9	-	TRBJ2-4	13	TGTGCCAGCACCACAGGGCCGGCCGGCATTCAGTACTTC	CASTTGPAGIQYF
-	TRBV2	-	TRBJ1-1	12	TGTGCCAGCAGTGAGAGGAACACTGAAGCTTTCTTT	CASSERNTEAFF
TRBD1	TRBV5-5	-	TRBJ2-2	13	TGTGCCAGCAGCTCAGGGACAGGATATGAGCTGTTTTTT	CASSSGTGYELFF
-	TRBV7-8	-	TRBJ2-2	14	TGTGCCAGCAGCTTAGCGCGCGGCACCGGGGAGCTGTTTTTT	CASSLARGTGELFF
TRBD1	TRBV28	-	TRBJ1-5	14	TGTGCCAGCAGTTTACAGATAGGGGGCCAGCCCCAGCATTTT	CASSLQIGGQPQHF
-	TRBV7-9	-	TRBJ2-4	14	TGTGCCAGCACCGTAGGGGGAACCAAAAACATTCAGTACTTC	CASTVGGTKNIQYF
-	TRBV6-2/TRBV6-3	-	TRBJ2-1	14	TGTGCCAGCAGTCCCGGGACAAACTACAATGAGCAGTTCTTC	CASSPGTNYNEQFF
-	TRBV5-6	-	TRBJ2-6	17	TGTGCCAGCAGGTGGGGGCAGGTACACTCTGGGGCCAACGTCCTGACTTTC	CASRWGQVHSGANVLTF
-	TRBV9	-	TRBJ1-2	12	TGTGCCAGCAATGGGGGGGGCTACGGCTACACCTTC	CASNGGGYGYTF
TRBD1	TRBV18	-	TRBJ1-6	16	TGTGCCAGCTCACCAGCCGCAGGGGGCCATAATTCACCCCTCCACTTT	CASSPAAGGHNSPLHF
-	TRBV30	-	TRBJ1-5	15	TGTGCCTGGAGTGCCCCCATAGGGAGCAATCAGCCCCAGCATTTT	CAWSAPIGSNQPQHF
TRBD1	TRBV9	-	TRBJ1-2	14	TGTGCCAGCAGCGGCGGGACAGGGAACTATGGCTACACCTTC	CASSGGTGNYGYTF
TRBD2	TRBV6-5	-	TRBJ2-7	14	TGTGCCAGCAGTCCCGGGACTAGCTTCGGCGAGCAGTACTTC	CASSPGTSFGEQYF
TRBD1	TRBV4-2	-	TRBJ2-7	14	TGTGCCAGCAGCCAAGCAGGGGGAGACTACGAGCAGTACTTC	CASSQAGGDYEQYF
-	TRBV10-3	-	TRBJ1-1	16	TGTGCCATCAGTCGACAGGCAGGGGCTATGAACACTGAAGCTTTCTTT	CAISRQAGAMNTEAFF
TRBD2	TRBV14	-	TRBJ2-2	15	TGTGCCAGCAGCCCAGGCGGGGGATCTGCCGGGGAGCTGTTTTTT	CASSPGGGSAGELFF